Considering frequency, the clone carrying this TCR beta chain is medium-sized (0.01 to 0.1%). Its antigen is currently unknown. This record belongs to a study of CXCR3-negative and CXCR3-positive naive CD8 T cells. The CDR3 length is 15 residues. Looked up from germline, CDR1 is DFQATT and CDR2 is SNEGSKA (reference sequence). All TRB cDNA libraries came from 5' RACE performed with UMI labels. TCRdb re-called the 5' RACE reads; one entry per CDR3 protein, DNA not given. The table lists about 4,700 distinct CDR3 sequences. Notes on the study in general: More hydrophobic TRB CDR3s were found in CXCR3-positive naive cells than in CXCR3-negative naive cells.

The sequencing input was naive CXCR3+ CD8+ T cells from blood. This sample's subset: CD45RO-CCR7+CD27+CD95- naive CD8+ T cells expressing CXCR3 (TNR3+). The receptor's source is a human donor in good health. Some clones in this sample may be carry-over from other donors' samples. The chain uses TRBV20-1 and TRBJ2-2; TCRdb gives TRBD2 as the D gene, but with no DNA this cannot be confirmed. CDR3 sequence reads: CSAGRSGANTGELFF.